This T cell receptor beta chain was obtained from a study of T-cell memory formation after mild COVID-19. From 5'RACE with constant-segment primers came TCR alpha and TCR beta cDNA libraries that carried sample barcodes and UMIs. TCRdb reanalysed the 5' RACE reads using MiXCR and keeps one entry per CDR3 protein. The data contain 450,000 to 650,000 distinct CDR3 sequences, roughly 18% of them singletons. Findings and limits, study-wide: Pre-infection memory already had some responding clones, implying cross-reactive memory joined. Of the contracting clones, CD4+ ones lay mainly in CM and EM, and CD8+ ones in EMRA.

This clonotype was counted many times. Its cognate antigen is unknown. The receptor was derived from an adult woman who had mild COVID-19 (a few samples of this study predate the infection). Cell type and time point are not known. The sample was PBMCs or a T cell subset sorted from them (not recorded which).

The CDR3 coding sequence is TGTGCCAGCAGCGCCCGGGGGGCCGACACCGGGGAGCTGTTTTTT. Encoded protein: CASSARGADTGELFF. The chain couples TRBV9 to TRBJ2-2, with D possibly TRBD2 on 7 matching bases. The germline CDR1 and CDR2 sequences are SGDLS and YYNGEE. This CDR3 contains 15 residues. The V gene lost 3 bases and the J gene lost 3 bases, with 12 bases spanning the gap.